A single sample gave rise to the 20 T cell receptor beta chains below, sequenced in a study of OX40 agonist ivuxolimab in advanced cancers. Profiling relied on immunoSEQ multiplex PCR, and the TCRdb table lists in-frame clones only, not all of them. The sample yields 15,000 to 25,000 clones, 75% to 85% seen once. The sample in question was CD4+ or CD8+ T cells sorted from blood, obtained in a trial of the OX40 agonist ivuxolimab. The receptors were sampled from an adult with an advanced solid tumor such as melanoma, head and neck, liver or kidney cancer.

V gene TRBV5-6 combines with J gene TRBJ1-2, with D perhaps TRBD1 (6 bases). The CDR3 is 15 amino acids. Germline CDR1 SGHDT, CDR2 YYEEEE. V lost 0 bases, J lost 6 bases, and 15 bases lay in between. CDR3 coding DNA: TGTGCCAGCAGCTTGGGGACAGCGTTGTTGGATGGCTACACCTTC. It is translated as CASSLGTALLDGYTF.

CDR3 sequence: CASSYRGDQETQYF. For the CDR3, the DNA is TGTGCCAGCAGTTACCGGGGGGATCAAGAGACCCAGTACTTC. The chain uses TRBV6-5 and TRBJ2-5, with 7 bases matching TRBD2. The V and J ends lost 2 bases and 2 bases, in that order; junction bases with no gene match: 2. The V gene's germline CDR1 is MNHEY and CDR2 SVGAGI. The CDR3 is made up of 14 amino acids.

This rearrangement joins TRBV7-9 to TRBJ2-3, with D perhaps TRBD1 (5 bases). Between the trimmed V and J ends, which lost 1 base and 7 bases, there was a span of 24 bases. This CDR3 is 18 amino acids long. CDR1 is SEHNR, CDR2 FQNEAQ, per germline (reference sequence). In DNA, the CDR3 is TGTGCCAGCAGCTTAGTGTTGGGGCGACCCACGCCGCCTAATACGCAGTATTTT. Translated, it gives CASSLVLGRPTPPNTQYF.

The V gene is TRBV6-6, the J gene TRBJ1-2; weak D call: TRBD1 (5 bases). This CDR3 spans 15 amino acids. The germline gives CDR1 MNHNY, CDR2 SVGAGI (reference sequence). V lost 5 bases and J 2 bases, leaving 15 bases between the germline ends. CDR3 region: CASSIRGTANYGYTF. The CDR3 DNA reads TGTGCCAGCAGTATCCGCGGGACTGCAAACTATGGCTACACCTTC.

The gene calls are TRBV7-9 and TRBJ2-1; 7 bases align to TRBD1. The V gene's germline CDR1 is SEHNR and CDR2 FQNEAQ (reference sequence). The CDR3 has 12 amino acids. Losses at the gene ends were 8 bases for V and 5 bases for J; bases not matched to a gene: 3. CDR3 DNA sequence: TGTGCCAGCTACACAGGGGACAATGAGCAGTTCTTC. Its protein is CASYTGDNEQFF. The full variable domain, with the rest looked up from reference TRBV7-9 and TRBJ2-1, is DTGVSQNPRHKITKRGQNVTFRCDPISEHNRLYWYRQTLGQGPEFLTYFQNEAQLEKSRLLSDRFSAERPKGSFSTLEIQRTEQGDSAMYLCASYTGDNEQFFGPGTRLTVL.

In this sample, this clone turned up a few times. The gene calls are TRBV9 and TRBJ2-7, with 7 bases that match TRBD2. The germline V gene encodes CDR1 SGDLS and CDR2 YYNGEE. Trimming took 3 bases from V and 3 from J; bases not matched to a gene: 12. The CDR3 totals 16 residues. CDR3 amino acids: CASSDAGETPLYEQYF. CDR3 DNA sequence: TGTGCCAGCAGCGATGCGGGGGAAACTCCCCTCTACGAGCAGTACTTC.

Points on this clone: This probably arose from a read error, given a far larger clone one base away. The CDR3 sequence is CASSAFLPRAPNEKLLF. The CDR3 DNA follows: TGTGCCAGCAGTGCCTTTCTACCCAGGGCCCCTAATGAAAAACTGCTTTTT. V gene TRBV6-1 combines with J gene TRBJ1-4; TRBD1 is a possible D gene (5 bases). The CDR3 contains 17 residues. Germline V gives CDR1 MNHNS, CDR2 SASEGT.

This clone was found once. The chain recombines TRBV9 with TRBJ1-2, with unresolved D. This CDR3 contains 14 residues. CDR1 is SGDLS and CDR2 is YYNGEE in the germline V gene. The V end was cut by 0 bases, the J end by 8 bases, with 14 bases between. The CDR3: CASSVEGMEEGYTF. In DNA, the CDR3 is TGTGCCAGCAGCGTAGAGGGCATGGAAGAAGGCTACACCTTC.

This clone turned up a few times. A far larger clone differs by one base, so this is likely a read error. The same CDR3 also results from other DNA sequences found in this sample. The V and J genes are TRBV5-4 and TRBJ1-1; D might be TRBD1 (5 bases). Looked up from germline, CDR1 is SGHNT and CDR2 is YYREEE (reference sequence). With 4 bases removed from V and 2 bases from J, the gap between germline ends came to 15 bases. The CDR3 totals 15 residues. The CDR3 coding sequence is TGTGCCAGCAGCGCAAGCGGGGACGGTAACACTGAAGCTTTCTTT. Protein: CASSASGDGNTEAFF.

The chain combines TRBV4-2 with TRBJ1-1, with a weak D call TRBD1 (5 bases). The CDR3 contains 17 residues. The V gene lost 1 base and the J gene lost 6 bases, with 21 bases spanning the gap. Germline V lookup: CDR1 LGHNA, CDR2 YNFKEQ. The DNA for the CDR3 is TGTGCCAGCAGCCAAGGGTCCCAGCCCCGGATGGGGGCTGAAGCTTTCTTT. This encodes CASSQGSQPRMGAEAFF.

The rearrangement uses TRBV5-8 and TRBJ2-1; TRBD1 might be the D (5 bases). The CDR3 has 11 amino acids. V was trimmed by 5 bases and J by 6 bases, leaving 6 bases between them. CDR1 SGHTS and CDR2 YDEGEE come from the germline V gene. CDR3 sequence: CASRQGNEQFF. The CDR3 nucleotides read TGTGCCAGCAGGCAGGGCAATGAGCAGTTCTTC.

The count of this clone is one. The CDR3 bases are TGCGCCAGCAGTGAAAACCTGGAGGGCAATCAGCCCCAGCATTTT. Translating it yields CASSENLEGNQPQHF. The chain recombines TRBV10-2 with TRBJ1-5; D gene uncertain. The CDR3 consists of 15 residues. V was pared by 3 bases and J by 2 bases, with 11 bases between. Germline values: CDR1 WSHSY, CDR2 SAAADI.

This chain links TRBV11-3 with TRBJ2-2, with D perhaps TRBD1 (6 bases). The CDR3 totals 16 residues. Trimming took 3 bases from V and 4 from J, leaving 15 bases between them. The germline CDR1 and CDR2 sequences are SGHNT and YENEEA. The CDR3, as DNA: TGTGCCAGCAGCTTTTCGGCAGGGGTTACCACCGGGGAGCTGTTTTTT. Its protein is CASSFSAGVTTGELFF.

This clone has at least ten counts. The chain joins TRBV28 to TRBJ2-6, with TRBD1 matching 7 bases. Germline assignment: CDR1 MDHEN and CDR2 SYDVKM. This CDR3 comprises 17 residues. The V gene end was trimmed by 5 bases and the J gene end by 0 bases; junction bases not matched to a gene: 7. The CDR3 reads CASSRIGTDSGANVLTF. CDR3 nucleotide sequence: TGTGCCAGCAGTCGAATCGGGACAGACTCTGGGGCCAACGTCCTGACTTTC.

This clone has just one count. The chain combines TRBV5-4 with TRBJ2-7; no clear D gene. Between the trimmed V and J ends, which lost 0 bases and 2 bases, there was a span of 9 bases. Looked up from germline, CDR1 is SGHNT and CDR2 is YYREEE (reference sequence). The CDR3 sequence is 14 residues long. The CDR3 nucleotides are TGTGCCAGCAGCTTGGTCACCCTTACCTACGAGCAGTACTTC. This encodes CASSLVTLTYEQYF.

This clone was recorded only once. The junction shows a germline mismatch at one end, possibly a read error. This sample also contains other DNA sequences that code for the same CDR3. V usage is TRBV30 and J usage is TRBJ1-5, with D maybe TRBD1 (5 bases). CDR1 is GTSNPN and CDR2 is SVGIG in the germline V gene (reference sequence). This CDR3 contains 16 residues. CDR3 DNA sequence: TGTGCCTGGAGTAGGGGCGACACCTATAGCAATCAGCCCCAACATTTT. Residues: CAWSRGDTYSNQPQHF.

This clone was counted once. The gene calls are TRBV6-5 and TRBJ2-5; D gene ambiguous. Trimming pared 4 bases from V and 0 bases from J, leaving 6 bases between. This CDR3 is 13 amino acids long. Germline V lookup: CDR1 MNHEY, CDR2 SVGAGI. CDR3 bases: TGTGCCAGCAGTTCGCAGCACCAAGAGACCCAGTACTTC. This sequence encodes CASSSQHQETQYF.

A single count supports this clone. The CDR3 DNA is TGTGCCAGCAGTTTTGCCCGGGGGCAGCAGCAGTTCTTC. This sequence encodes CASSFARGQQQFF. J is TRBJ2-1 and V is TRBV27, with D perhaps matching TRBD1 or TRBD2 (6 bases each). With 3 bases removed from V and 11 bases from J, the gap between germline ends came to 14 bases. Germline values: CDR1 MNHEY, CDR2 SMNVEV (reference sequence). This CDR3 contains 13 residues.

The genes are TRBV19 and TRBJ1-5; no clear D. Germline V lookup: CDR1 LNHDA, CDR2 SQIVND (reference sequence). CDR3 length: 15 amino acids. The V end was cut by 4 bases, the J end by 0 bases, with 10 bases between. The CDR3 region has the DNA TGTGCCAGTAGTAGTGACACCTATAGCAATCAGCCCCAGCATTTT. Translated: CASSSDTYSNQPQHF.

The chain combines TRBV9 with TRBJ1-2; D is perhaps TRBD1 (5 bases). In germline, CDR1 is SGDLS, CDR2 YYNGEE. The CDR3 covers 11 residues. The ends were cut back, 5 bases at V and 8 bases at J, with 10 bases in the middle. The CDR3 sequence is CASSAGPGYTF. Written as DNA, the CDR3 is TGTGCCAGCAGTGCAGGGCCAGGCTACACCTTC.